These 6 T cell receptor beta chains came from one sample sequenced in a study of cytomegalovirus exposure and HLA in healthy donors. The study ran its PCR with 60 Vbeta and 13 Jbeta primers. Using immunoSEQ multiplex PCR, the repertoire was profiled, and TCRdb retains in-frame clones only, with some absent. The sample lists approximately 160,000 clones; 75% to 90% were seen once. The sample comprised PBMCs. The receptors derive from a human donor in good health.

The rearrangement uses TRBV5-6 and TRBJ2-5, with D maybe TRBD2 (5 bases). Trimming left V 5 bases short and J 14 bases short, with 19 bases between. CDR3 length: 12 amino acids. CDR1 SGHDT and CDR2 YYEEEE come from the germline V gene. Here the CDR3 reads CASSSGSVEEYF. The CDR3 DNA follows: TGTGCCAGCAGTTCGGGATCAGTAGAAGAATACTTC.

J is TRBJ1-1 and V is TRBV6-1; D is possibly TRBD1 (5 bases). This CDR3 is 13 amino acids long. Germline V gives CDR1 MNHNS, CDR2 SASEGT. V was clipped by 8 bases and J by 4 bases, with 14 bases between them. CDR3 in DNA: TGTGCCAGCGAGGACAAAAAATTCACTGAAGCTTTCTTT. Translated: CASEDKKFTEAFF.

The chain links TRBV12-5 to TRBJ1-4; TRBD1 matches at 7 bases. The V segment lost 9 bases and the J segment 6 bases; nucleotides outside the gene matches: 4. The CDR3 totals 12 residues. Germline V gene data show CDR1 as LGHNT and CDR2 as FRNRAP. The DNA of the CDR3 is TGTGCTAGCACAGGGGCCCATGAAAAACTGTTTTTT. Translation gives CASTGAHEKLFF. The full variable domain, completed using reference TRBV12-5 and TRBJ1-4, is DARVTQTPRHKVTEMGQEVTMRCQPILGHNTVFWYRQTMMQGLELLAYFRNRAPLDDSGMPKDRFSAEMPDATLATLKIQPSEPRDSAVYFCASTGAHEKLFFGSGTQLSVL.

The gene calls are TRBV7-3 and TRBJ2-3; maybe TRBD2 (5 bases). The V and J ends lost 3 bases and 2 bases respectively, with 9 bases between them. CDR1 is SGHTA, CDR2 FQGTGA, per germline. The CDR3 sequence is 14 residues long. The CDR3 DNA is TGTGCCAGCAGCTTGGACTCCTCCACAGATACGCAGTATTTT. Residues: CASSLDSSTDTQYF.

The sample holds a few counts of this clone. This chain connects TRBV9 to TRBJ1-2; D possibly corresponds to TRBD1 (5 bases). Germline values: CDR1 SGDLS, CDR2 YYNGEE. The CDR3 spans 15 residues. V gave up 0 bases and J gave up 2 bases, with 11 bases separating them. This CDR3 is CASSVGGGANYGYTF. The CDR3 DNA reads TGTGCCAGCAGCGTAGGCGGAGGGGCCAACTATGGCTACACCTTC.

The chain has TRBV4-1 and TRBJ1-1, with 9 bases aligning to TRBD1. The CDR3 is made up of 15 amino acids. V shed 2 bases and J 5 bases; nucleotides not matched to a gene: 6. From germline, CDR1 is MGHRA and CDR2 YSYEKL. The CDR3 loop reads CASSQKGQGFTEAFF. CDR3 DNA: TGCGCCAGCAGCCAAAAAGGACAGGGGTTTACTGAAGCTTTCTTT.